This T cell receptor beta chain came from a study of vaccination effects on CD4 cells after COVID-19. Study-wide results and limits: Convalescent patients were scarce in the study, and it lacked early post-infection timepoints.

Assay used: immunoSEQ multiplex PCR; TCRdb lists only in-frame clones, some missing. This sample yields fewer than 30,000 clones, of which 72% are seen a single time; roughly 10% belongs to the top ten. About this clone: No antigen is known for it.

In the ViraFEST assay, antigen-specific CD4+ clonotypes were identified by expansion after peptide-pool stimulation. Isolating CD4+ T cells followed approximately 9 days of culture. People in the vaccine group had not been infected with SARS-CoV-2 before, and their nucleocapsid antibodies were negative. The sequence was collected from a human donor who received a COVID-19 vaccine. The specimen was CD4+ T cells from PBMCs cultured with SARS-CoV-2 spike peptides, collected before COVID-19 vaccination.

The CDR3 nucleotides are TGTGCCAGCAGCTTACAGGGCCCCCCAGATACGCAGTATTTT. It codes for CASSLQGPPDTQYF. This chain connects TRBV11-3 to TRBJ2-3; possible D gene TRBD1, 5 bases. This CDR3 contains 14 residues. The germline V and J ends were trimmed by 2 bases and 4 bases, with 10 bases remaining between them. Germline V CDR1 and CDR2: SGHNT, YENEEA.